This TCR beta chain was obtained from a study of cytomegalovirus exposure and HLA in healthy donors. Study findings and constraints: Per published accounts, TCR beta sequences correctly predicted the HLA-A and HLA-B alleles of most subjects. The Asian-associated ancestry cluster reportedly had fewer N-insertions than the approximately 610-donor mean in a later analysis.

PCR used 60 Vbeta primers and 13 Jbeta primers. The repertoire was sequenced with immunoSEQ multiplex PCR; TCRdb's copy has only in-frame clones and lacks some. Of tens of thousands of clones listed, approximately 80% were seen once; the top ten hold approximately 1.3%. Points on this clone: Antigen unknown.

Germline V gene sequence: CDR1 SGHTA, CDR2 FQGNSA. With 0 bases removed from V and 3 bases from J, the gap between germline ends came to 6 bases. This CDR3 is built from 13 residues. Source material: PBMCs. This clonotype originated in a female donor in good health and CMV-seronegative. The J gene is TRBJ2-7, the V gene TRBV7-2; D is ambiguous. The CDR3 is CASSLARGYEQYF. CDR3 nucleotide sequence: TGTGCCAGCAGCTTAGCGCGTGGCTACGAGCAGTACTTC.